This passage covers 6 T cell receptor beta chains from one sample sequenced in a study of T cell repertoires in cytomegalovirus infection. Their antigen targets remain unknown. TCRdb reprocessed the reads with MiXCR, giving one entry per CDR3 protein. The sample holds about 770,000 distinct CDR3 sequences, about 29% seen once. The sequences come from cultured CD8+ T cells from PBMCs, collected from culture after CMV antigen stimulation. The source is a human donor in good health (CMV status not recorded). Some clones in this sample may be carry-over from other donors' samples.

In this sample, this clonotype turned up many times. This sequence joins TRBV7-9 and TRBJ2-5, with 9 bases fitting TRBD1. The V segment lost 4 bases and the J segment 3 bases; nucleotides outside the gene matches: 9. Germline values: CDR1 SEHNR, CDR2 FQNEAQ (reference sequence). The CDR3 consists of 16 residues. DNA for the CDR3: TGTGCCAGCAGCTGGAGGGACAGGGCAAGGAAAGAGACCCAGTACTTC. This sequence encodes CASSWRDRARKETQYF.

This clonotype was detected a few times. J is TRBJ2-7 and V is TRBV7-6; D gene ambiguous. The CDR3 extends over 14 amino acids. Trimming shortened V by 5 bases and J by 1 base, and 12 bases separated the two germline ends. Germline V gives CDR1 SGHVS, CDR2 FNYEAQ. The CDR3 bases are TGTGCCAGCAGCGCCGGAGAGCAGTCCTACGAGCAGTACTTC. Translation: CASSAGEQSYEQYF. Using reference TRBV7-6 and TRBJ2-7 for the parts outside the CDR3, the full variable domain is GAGVSQSPRYKVTKRGQDVALRCDPISGHVSLYWYRQALGQGPEFLTYFNYEAQQDKSGLPNDRFSAERPEGSISTLTIQRTEQRDSAMYRCASSAGEQSYEQYFGPGTRLTVT.

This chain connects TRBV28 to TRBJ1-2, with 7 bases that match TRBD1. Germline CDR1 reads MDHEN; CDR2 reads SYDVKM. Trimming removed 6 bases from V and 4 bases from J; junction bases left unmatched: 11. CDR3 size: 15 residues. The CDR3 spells CASSLSPGTVYGYTF. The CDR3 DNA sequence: TGTGCCAGCAGCCTCTCCCCCGGGACAGTCTATGGCTACACCTTC.

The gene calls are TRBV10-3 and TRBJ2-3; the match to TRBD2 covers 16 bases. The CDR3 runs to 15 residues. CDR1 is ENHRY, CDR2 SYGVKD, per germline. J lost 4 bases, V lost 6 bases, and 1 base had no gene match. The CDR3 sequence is CAIRGTSGGADTQYF. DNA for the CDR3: TGTGCCATCAGGGGGACTAGCGGGGGGGCAGATACGCAGTATTTT.

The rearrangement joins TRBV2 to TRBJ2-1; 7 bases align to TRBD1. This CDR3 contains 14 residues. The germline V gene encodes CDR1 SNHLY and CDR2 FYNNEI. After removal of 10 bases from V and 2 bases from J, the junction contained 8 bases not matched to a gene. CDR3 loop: CAILTGDPYNEQFF. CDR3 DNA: TGTGCCATCCTAACAGGGGACCCCTACAATGAGCAGTTCTTC.

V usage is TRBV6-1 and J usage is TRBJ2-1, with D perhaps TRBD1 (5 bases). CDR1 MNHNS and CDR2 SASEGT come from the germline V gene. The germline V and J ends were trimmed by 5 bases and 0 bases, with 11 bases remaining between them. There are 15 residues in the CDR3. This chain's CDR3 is CASSSDMSSYNEQFF. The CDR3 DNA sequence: TGTGCCAGCAGTTCGGACATGAGCTCCTACAATGAGCAGTTCTTC.